This T cell receptor beta chain was retrieved from a study of T-cell memory formation after mild COVID-19. In the study overall: In these data, TCR clusters were largely donor specific.

Each CDR3 protein gets one entry after TCRdb re-called the 5' RACE reads with MiXCR. The profile shows about 140,000 distinct CDR3 sequences, 11% to 15% of them singletons. V shed 0 bases, J shed 5 bases, and the junction held 2 bases outside the gene matches. Germline V gene data show CDR1 as SGHDT and CDR2 as YYEEEE. This CDR3 is 15 amino acids long. The table lists this clonotype with many counts. Material for sequencing was PBMCs or a T cell subset sorted from them (not recorded which). The clonotype comes from an adult woman who had mild COVID-19 (a few samples of this study predate the infection). Cell type and time point are not known. The chain uses TRBV5-6 and TRBJ2-1; the match to TRBD1 covers 10 bases. The CDR3 sequence: CASSLGTGGNNEQFF. As DNA, the CDR3 is TGTGCCAGCAGCTTGGGGACAGGGGGAAACAATGAGCAGTTCTTC.